Sequencing of this T cell receptor beta chain was carried out in a study of cytomegalovirus exposure and HLA in healthy donors. Use of 60 Vbeta and 13 Jbeta primers characterized the PCR. TCRdb's table, derived via immunoSEQ multiplex PCR, lists solely in-frame clones and lacks some. The sample holds approximately 190,000 clones; 82% are singletons and the top ten take about 0.094%. The CDR3 is 14 amino acids. Losses at the gene ends were 6 bases for V and 4 bases for J; bases not matched to a gene: 5. CDR1 and CDR2 (germline): MNHNY, SVGAGI (reference sequence). The TCR sequence derives from a boy between 2 and 10 years old in good health and CMV-seronegative. Sequenced: PBMCs. The chain couples TRBV6-6 to TRBJ1-3, with 8 bases fitting TRBD1. The CDR3 DNA reads as TGTGCCAGCAGCATGGACAGGGCGGGAAACACCATATATTTT. Its protein product is CASSMDRAGNTIYF.